A single T cell receptor beta chain is shown here with its context. Its cognate antigen is unknown. Primed by a sample-barcoded 5' primer and a J-beta primer mix, a second PCR proceeded for roughly 6 to 12 cycles. TCRdb re-called the 5' RACE reads with MiXCR, one entry per CDR3 protein. In the table there are about 640,000 distinct CDR3 sequences, approximately 59% of which are singletons. This entry comes from a study of blood T cells in healthy people across ages. Study-level results: Among long-lived donors, naive CD4+ cells were more numerous and diversity higher than in aged donors.

The V end lost 4 bases, the J end lost 1 base, and 11 bases lay between the germline ends. The CDR3 consists of 15 residues. This sequence originates from a man in his sixties in good health. The gene calls are TRBV12-3 or TRBV12-4 and TRBJ2-4; the D gene is possibly TRBD1 (6 bases). Sequencing was performed on blood. DNA for the CDR3: TGTGCCAGCAGTTGGGGGCTGGGGGCCAAAAACATTCAGTACTTC. It encodes CASSWGLGAKNIQYF.